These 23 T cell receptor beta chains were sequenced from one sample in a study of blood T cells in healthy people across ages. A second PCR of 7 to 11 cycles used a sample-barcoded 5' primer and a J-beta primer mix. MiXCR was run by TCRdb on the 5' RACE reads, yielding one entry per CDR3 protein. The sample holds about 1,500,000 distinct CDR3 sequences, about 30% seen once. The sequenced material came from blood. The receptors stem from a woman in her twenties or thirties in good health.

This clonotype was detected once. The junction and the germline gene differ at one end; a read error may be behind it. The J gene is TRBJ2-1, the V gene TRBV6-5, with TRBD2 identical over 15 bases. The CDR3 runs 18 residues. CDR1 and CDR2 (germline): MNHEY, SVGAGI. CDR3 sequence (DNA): TGTACCAGCAGTTACGCAGGACTAGCGGGAGGGGGGAACAATGAGCAGTTCTTC. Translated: CTSSYAGLAGGGNNEQFF.

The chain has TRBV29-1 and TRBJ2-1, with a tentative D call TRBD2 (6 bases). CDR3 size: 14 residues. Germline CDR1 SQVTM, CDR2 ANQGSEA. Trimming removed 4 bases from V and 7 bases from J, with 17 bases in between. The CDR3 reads CSVVPREYGNEQFF. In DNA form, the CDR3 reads TGCAGCGTTGTTCCGCGGGAATATGGTAATGAGCAGTTCTTC.

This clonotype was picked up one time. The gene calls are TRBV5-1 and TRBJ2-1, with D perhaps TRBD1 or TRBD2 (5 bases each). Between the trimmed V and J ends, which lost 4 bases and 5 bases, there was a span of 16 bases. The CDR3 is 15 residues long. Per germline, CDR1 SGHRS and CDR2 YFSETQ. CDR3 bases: TGCGCCAGCAGCAAGCCGGGACCAGCGCACAATGAGCAGTTCTTC. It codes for CASSKPGPAHNEQFF. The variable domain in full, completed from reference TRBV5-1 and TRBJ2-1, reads KAGVTQTPRYLIKTRGQQVTLSCSPISGHRSVSWYQQTPGQGLQFLFEYFSETQRNKGNFPGRFSGRQFSNSRSEMNVSTLELGDSALYLCASSKPGPAHNEQFFGPGTRLTVL.

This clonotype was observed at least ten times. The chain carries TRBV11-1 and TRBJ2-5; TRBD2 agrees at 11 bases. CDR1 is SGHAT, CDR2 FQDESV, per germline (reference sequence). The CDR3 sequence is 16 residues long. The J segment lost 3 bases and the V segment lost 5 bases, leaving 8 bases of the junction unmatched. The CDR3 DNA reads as TGTGCCAGCAGCGGGCCAGCGGGACTAGCGGAAGAGACCCAGTACTTC. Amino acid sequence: CASSGPAGLAEETQYF.

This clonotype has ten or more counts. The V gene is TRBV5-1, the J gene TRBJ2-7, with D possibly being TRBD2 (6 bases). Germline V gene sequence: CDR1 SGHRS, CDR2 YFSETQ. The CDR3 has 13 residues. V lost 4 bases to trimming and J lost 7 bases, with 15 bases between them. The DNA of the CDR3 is TGCGCCAGCAGCGAGAGGCCGGCGGGAGAGCAGTACTTC. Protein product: CASSERPAGEQYF. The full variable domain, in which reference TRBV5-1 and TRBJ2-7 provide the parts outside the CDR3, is KAGVTQTPRYLIKTRGQQVTLSCSPISGHRSVSWYQQTPGQGLQFLFEYFSETQRNKGNFPGRFSGRQFSNSRSEMNVSTLELGDSALYLCASSERPAGEQYFGPGTRLTVT.

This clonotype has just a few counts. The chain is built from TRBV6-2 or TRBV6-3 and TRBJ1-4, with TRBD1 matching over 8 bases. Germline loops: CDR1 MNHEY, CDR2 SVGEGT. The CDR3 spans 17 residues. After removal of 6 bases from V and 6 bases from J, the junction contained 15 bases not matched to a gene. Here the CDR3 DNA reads TGTGCCAGCAGCACAACCGGGACAGGTAGAGGCGATGAAAAACTGTTTTTT. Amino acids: CASSTTGTGRGDEKLFF.

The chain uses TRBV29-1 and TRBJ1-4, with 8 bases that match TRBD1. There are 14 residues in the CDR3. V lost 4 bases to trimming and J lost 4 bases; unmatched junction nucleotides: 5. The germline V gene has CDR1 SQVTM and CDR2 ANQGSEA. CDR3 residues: CSVARTGNNEKLFF. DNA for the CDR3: TGCAGCGTTGCCCGGACAGGGAATAATGAAAAACTGTTTTTT.

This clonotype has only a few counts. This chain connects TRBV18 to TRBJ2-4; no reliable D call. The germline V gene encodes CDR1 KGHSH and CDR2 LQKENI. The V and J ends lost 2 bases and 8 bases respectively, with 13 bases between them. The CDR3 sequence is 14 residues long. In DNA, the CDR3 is TGTGCCAGCTCACCAGGGATAGGGATGGACATTCAGTACTTC. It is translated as CASSPGIGMDIQYF.

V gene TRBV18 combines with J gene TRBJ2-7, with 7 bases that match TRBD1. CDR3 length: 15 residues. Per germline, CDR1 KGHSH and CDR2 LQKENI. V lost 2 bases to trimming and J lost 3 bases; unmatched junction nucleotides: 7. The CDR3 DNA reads TGTGCCAGCTCACCAAGGGGCCAGGGGGTCTACGAGCAGTACTTC. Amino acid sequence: CASSPRGQGVYEQYF.

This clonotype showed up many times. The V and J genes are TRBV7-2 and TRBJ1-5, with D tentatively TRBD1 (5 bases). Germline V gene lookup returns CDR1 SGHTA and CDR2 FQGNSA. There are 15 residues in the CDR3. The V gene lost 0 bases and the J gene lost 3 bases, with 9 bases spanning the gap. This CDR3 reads CASSLAWDLNQPQHF. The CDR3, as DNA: TGTGCCAGCAGCTTAGCATGGGACCTCAATCAGCCCCAGCATTTT.

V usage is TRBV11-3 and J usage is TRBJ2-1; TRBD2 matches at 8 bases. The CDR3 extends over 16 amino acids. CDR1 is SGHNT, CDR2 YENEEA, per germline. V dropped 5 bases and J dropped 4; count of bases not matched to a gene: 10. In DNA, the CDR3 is TGTGCCAGCAGCCCACGCCGGGGGGGGAAATACAATGAGCAGTTCTTC. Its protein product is CASSPRRGGKYNEQFF.

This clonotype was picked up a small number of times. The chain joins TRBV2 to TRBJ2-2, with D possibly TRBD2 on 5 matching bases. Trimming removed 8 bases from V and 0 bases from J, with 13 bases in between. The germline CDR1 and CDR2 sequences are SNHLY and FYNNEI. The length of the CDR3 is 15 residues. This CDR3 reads CASQGSRANTGELFF. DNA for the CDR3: TGTGCCAGCCAAGGGAGTCGCGCGAACACCGGGGAGCTGTTTTTT.

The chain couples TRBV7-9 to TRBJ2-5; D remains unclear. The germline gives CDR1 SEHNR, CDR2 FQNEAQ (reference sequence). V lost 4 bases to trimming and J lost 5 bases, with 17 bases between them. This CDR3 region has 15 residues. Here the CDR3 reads CASSSPGGPSETQYF. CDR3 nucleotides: TGTGCCAGCAGCTCCCCGGGTGGGCCCAGCGAGACCCAGTACTTC.

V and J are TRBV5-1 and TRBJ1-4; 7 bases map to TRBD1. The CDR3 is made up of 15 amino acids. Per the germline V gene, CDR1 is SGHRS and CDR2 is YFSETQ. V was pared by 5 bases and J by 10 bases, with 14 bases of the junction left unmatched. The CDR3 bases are TGCGCCAGCAGTCCGGACGGCTCCCCAGGGGGAAAACTGTTTTTT. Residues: CASSPDGSPGGKLFF.

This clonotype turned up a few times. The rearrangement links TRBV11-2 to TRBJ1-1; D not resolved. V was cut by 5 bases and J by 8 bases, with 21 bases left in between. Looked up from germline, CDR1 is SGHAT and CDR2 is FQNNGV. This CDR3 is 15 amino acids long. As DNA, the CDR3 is TGTGCCAGCAGCCTAATGCGCGGACCCCGAATAGAAGCTTTCTTT. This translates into CASSLMRGPRIEAFF. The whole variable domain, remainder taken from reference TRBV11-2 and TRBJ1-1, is EAGVAQSPRYKIIEKRQSVAFWCNPISGHATLYWYQQILGQGPKLLIQFQNNGVVDDSQLPKDRFSAERLKGVDSTLKIQPAKLEDSAVYLCASSLMRGPRIEAFFGQGTRLTVV.

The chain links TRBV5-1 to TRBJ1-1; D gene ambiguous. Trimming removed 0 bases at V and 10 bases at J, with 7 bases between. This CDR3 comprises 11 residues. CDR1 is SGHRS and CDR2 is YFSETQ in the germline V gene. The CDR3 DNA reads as TGCGCCAGCAGCTTGGGGTATGCAGCTTTCTTT. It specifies CASSLGYAAFF.

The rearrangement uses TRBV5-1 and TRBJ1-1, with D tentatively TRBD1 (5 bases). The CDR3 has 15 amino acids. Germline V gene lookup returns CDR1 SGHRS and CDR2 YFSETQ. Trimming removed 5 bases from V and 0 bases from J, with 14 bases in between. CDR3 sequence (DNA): TGCGCCAGCAGGGAGGGGACGGCAATGAACACTGAAGCTTTCTTT. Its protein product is CASREGTAMNTEAFF.

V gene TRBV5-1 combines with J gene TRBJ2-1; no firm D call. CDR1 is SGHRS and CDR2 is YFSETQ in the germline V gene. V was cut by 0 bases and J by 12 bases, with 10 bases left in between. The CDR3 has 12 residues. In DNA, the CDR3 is TGCGCCAGCAGCTTGGGGGCAGGTCTGCAGTTCTTC. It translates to CASSLGAGLQFF.

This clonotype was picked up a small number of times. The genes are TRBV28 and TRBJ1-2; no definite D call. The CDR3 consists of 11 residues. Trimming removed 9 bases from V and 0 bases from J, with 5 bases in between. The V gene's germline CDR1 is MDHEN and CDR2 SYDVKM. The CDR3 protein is CASTANYGYTF. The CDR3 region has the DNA TGTGCCAGTACAGCTAACTATGGCTACACCTTC.

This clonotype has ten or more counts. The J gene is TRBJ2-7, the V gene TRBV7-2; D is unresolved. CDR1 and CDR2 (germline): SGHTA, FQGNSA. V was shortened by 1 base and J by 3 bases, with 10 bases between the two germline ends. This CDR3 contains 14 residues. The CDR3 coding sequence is TGTGCCAGCAGCTTAGGAGTCAACAACTACGAGCAGTACTTC. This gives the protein CASSLGVNNYEQYF.

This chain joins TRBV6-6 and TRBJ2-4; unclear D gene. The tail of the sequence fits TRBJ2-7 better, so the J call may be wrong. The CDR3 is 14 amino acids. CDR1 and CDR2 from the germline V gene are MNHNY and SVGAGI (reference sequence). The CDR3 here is CASSYGQRCYEQYF. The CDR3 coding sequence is TGTGCCAGCAGTTACGGGCAGCGCTGCTACGAGCAGTACTTC.

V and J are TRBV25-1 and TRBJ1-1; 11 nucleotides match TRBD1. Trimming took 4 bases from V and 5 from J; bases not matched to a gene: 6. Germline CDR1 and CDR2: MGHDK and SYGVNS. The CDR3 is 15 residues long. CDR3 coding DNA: TGTGCCAGCAGTGCCTGGACAGGGGGCAGGACTGAAGCTTTCTTT. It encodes CASSAWTGGRTEAFF.

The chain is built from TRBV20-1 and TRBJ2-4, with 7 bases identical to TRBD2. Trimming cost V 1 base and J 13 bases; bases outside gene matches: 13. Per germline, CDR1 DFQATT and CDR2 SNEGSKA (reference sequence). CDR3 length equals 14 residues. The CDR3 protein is CSARVGGSFNEQYF. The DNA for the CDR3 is TGCAGTGCTAGAGTTGGCGGGAGTTTTAATGAGCAGTACTTC.